This TCR beta chain was captured by sequencing in a study of blood T cell repertoires in COVID-19. In the study overall: Some COVID-19 samples were acute and others convalescent; all came from the United States, Italy and Spain. PBMCs, B-cell-depleted T cells, or T cells provided the cDNA or gDNA that made up the material.

V lost 5 bases to trimming and J lost 5 bases; unmatched junction nucleotides: 11. Germline V gene data show CDR1 as SGHDT and CDR2 as YYEEEE. The CDR3 length is 15 residues. Original handling: It was from reference gene primer amplification that nucleated cell counts were estimated. The method was immunoSEQ multiplex PCR; TCRdb's version includes in-frame clones alone and lacks a portion of them. V, J and clone size reflect that table, while D and trimming were determined from the DNA. The table lists about 340,000 clones, approximately 86% of them singletons, with 7% to 7.5% in the top ten. The source is a woman in her fifties or sixties with COVID-19, enrolled during active disease. Sample: peripheral blood. The rearrangement links TRBV5-6 to TRBJ1-1, with 8 bases aligning to TRBD1. As DNA, the CDR3 is TGTGCCAGCAGGACAGGGGTGGCGCCATGGACTGAAGCTTTCTTT. Translation: CASRTGVAPWTEAFF.